What follows are 27 T cell receptor delta chains derived from one specimen sequenced in a study of γδ T cells in repeated Plasmodium falciparum infection. TCRdb made new clone calls on the multiplex PCR reads using CATT. The data contain roughly 93,000 delta-chain clones, less than 1% of them singletons. Gammadelta T cells were flow-sorted from PBMC into Vgamma9/Vdelta2+ and Vdelta2-negative populations for bulk analysis. The specimen was gamma-delta T cells from blood. These receptors were obtained from a pool of human donors (malaria-infected and uninfected, not separated).

This clone was found a few times. A read error likely explains why the TCRdb protein, taken from a much larger clone, differs from this DNA's translation at residue 9; the protein shown is translated from the DNA. This chain joins TRDV2 and TRDJ1; tentatively, D is TRDD3 (6 bases). Germline V gives CDR1 GEAIGNYY, CDR2 EKD. V was clipped by 1 base and J by 1 base, with 12 bases between them. The CDR3 consists of 15 residues. CDR3 coding DNA: TGTGCCTGTGACACGGGGGGAGACCCCACCGATAAACTCATCTTT. This codes for CACDTGGDPTDKLIF.

This clone turned up a few times. The TCRdb protein comes from a much larger clone and disagrees with this DNA's translation at residue 3, likely due to a read error; the protein given here is derived from the DNA. This chain joins TRDV2 and TRDJ1, with D tentatively TRDD3 (6 bases). TCRdb lists no J gene, so it was determined here by aligning the DNA to germline. The CDR3 has 16 residues. Germline V gene lookup returns CDR1 GEAIGNYY and CDR2 EKD. CDR3 sequence: CASDTLGNRYTDKLIF. CDR3 DNA: TGTGCCAGTGACACCCTGGGGAACCGGTACACCGATAAACTCATCTTT.

This clone was seen ten or more times. TCRdb's protein for this DNA is that of a much larger clone and differs from the translation at residue 16, likely a read error; the protein shown is the DNA translation. The V and J genes are TRDV1 and TRDJ1; D uncertain. This CDR3 is 18 amino acids long. CDR1 is TSWWSYY and CDR2 is QGS in the germline V gene. The DNA of the CDR3 is TGTGCTCTTGGGGAAATTGCTCAAGTCGTCCCCCACACCGATAAACCCATCTTT. Protein product: CALGEIAQVVPHTDKPIF.

In regard to this clone: TCRdb records a much larger clone's protein for this DNA, with a difference at residue 10 that likely arises from a read error; the protein given is the translation of the DNA. The genes are TRDV2 and TRDJ1, with D possibly TRDD3 on 6 matching bases. The J gene, left out of TCRdb, was set here by checking the DNA against germline. V dropped 2 bases and J dropped 1 base, with 25 bases sitting between them. Germline V gives CDR1 GEAIGNYY, CDR2 EKD. The CDR3 spans 19 residues. The CDR3 loop reads CACDKVGRVPGEATDKLIF. The DNA of the CDR3 is TGTGCCTGTGACAAGGTTGGTCGCGTACCGGGGGAAGCCACCGATAAACTCATCTTT.

This clone was observed a few times. TCRdb's entry gives the protein of a much larger clone, which mismatches this DNA's translation at residue 3, likely from a read error; the protein reported here is translated from the DNA. This chain uses TRDV1 with TRDJ1, with TRDD3 as a possible D gene (5 bases). The J gene, not given by TCRdb, was assigned here from a germline match of the nucleotide sequence. This CDR3 is 19 amino acids long. Germline V CDR1 and CDR2: TSWWSYY, QGS. The CDR3 protein is CAPGYLTRGPPGSTDKLIF. The CDR3 DNA reads as TGTGCTCCTGGGTACCTAACGAGGGGACCCCCCGGGAGCACCGATAAACTCATCTTT.

This clone was found a few times. A read error likely explains why the TCRdb protein, taken from a much larger clone, differs from this DNA's translation at residue 6; the protein shown is translated from the DNA. V is TRDV1 and J is TRDJ1; D uncertain. Here the J gene was assigned by germline matching of the DNA, as TCRdb has none. CDR3 length: 16 residues. Germline V gives CDR1 TSWWSYY, CDR2 QGS. V lost 2 bases and J 0 bases, leaving 13 bases between the germline ends. This CDR3 is CALGETRQGYTDKLIF. The CDR3 DNA reads as TGTGCTCTTGGGGAAACCCGTCAGGGGTACACCGATAAACTCATCTTT.

This clone was seen many times. The rearrangement joins TRDV2 to TRDJ1; tentative D call: TRDD3 (6 bases). This CDR3 has 21 residues. Germline loops: CDR1 GEAIGNYY, CDR2 EKD. V lost 0 bases to trimming and J lost 0 bases, with 28 bases between them. The CDR3 is CACDTVRGGSSRPGYTDKLIF. As DNA, the CDR3 is TGTGCCTGTGACACCGTGCGGGGGGGGAGTTCCCGGCCCGGGTACACCGATAAACTCATCTTT.

Remarks on this clone: TCRdb's listed protein matches a much larger clone and diverges from this DNA's translation at residue 21, likely through a read error; the protein shown comes from the DNA. V gene assignment gives TRDV2, but the J gene was left uncalled; the D call of TRDD3 is as the table states it, not checked on the DNA. The CDR3 totals 23 residues. Germline CDR1 is GEAIGNYY and CDR2 is EKD. Here the CDR3 reads CACDLRHLENLLGDTPRSDKHIF. In nucleotides, the CDR3 is TGTGCCTGTGACCTTCGCCATCTAGAGAATTTACTGGGGGACACACCCCGCTCCGATAAACACATCTTT.

This clone was seen at least ten times. A far larger clone is only one base removed, so a read error is likely. The sample holds other DNA sequences that translate to the same CDR3. The V and J genes are TRDV1 and TRDJ1; D gene ambiguous. V was shortened by 7 bases and J by 0 bases, with 12 bases between the two germline ends. This CDR3 has 14 residues. Germline CDR1 is TSWWSYY and CDR2 is QGS. The CDR3 loop is CALDAQGYTDKLIF. The CDR3 coding sequence is TGTGCTCTTGACGCTCAGGGGTACACCGATAAACTCATCTTT.

Comments on this clone: For this DNA, TCRdb reports the protein of a much larger clone, which diverges at residue 14, most likely from a read error; the protein presented here is translated directly from the DNA. TRDV2 is the V gene, and the J gene was not called; the table's D gene call, TRDD3, was not cross checked with the DNA. The germline CDR1 and CDR2 sequences are GEAIGNYY and EKD. CDR3 size: 15 residues. The CDR3 nucleotides read TGTGCCTGTGACACGCGTGGGGGATTTACCGATAAACTCACCTTT. Its translation: CACDTRGGFTDKLTF.

As for this clone: The protein TCRdb lists belongs to a much larger clone and differs from this DNA's translation at residue 6, which points to a read error; the protein shown is made from the DNA. The rearrangement joins TRDV2 to TRDJ1, with TRDD3 matching over 8 bases. The J gene, absent from TCRdb, was called here by matching the DNA to germline. Germline-derived CDR1 and CDR2 are GEAIGNYY and EKD. J was trimmed by 8 bases and V by 3 bases; bases with no gene match: 13. The length of the CDR3 is 15 residues. CDR3 DNA: TGTGCCTGTGACGGAACGGGGGATAAGGGAGTGAAACTCATCTTT. Translated: CACDGTGDKGVKLIF.

This clone has more than one count but fewer than ten. The TCRdb record carries a much larger clone's protein, which differs from this DNA's translation at residue 8; a read error is the likely cause, and the protein listed here is the DNA translation. This chain uses TRDV2 with TRDJ1; TRDD3 is a possible D gene (6 bases). V dropped 1 base and J dropped 4 bases, with 18 bases sitting between them. From germline, CDR1 is GEAIGNYY and CDR2 EKD. CDR3 size: 16 residues. The DNA for the CDR3 is TGTGCCTGTGACACAAGTCGGGAGATACGAGACGATAAACTCATCTTT. It translates to CACDTSREIRDDKLIF.

A note on this clone: TCRdb records a much larger clone's protein for this DNA, with a difference at residue 3 that likely arises from a read error; the protein given is the translation of the DNA. The V gene is TRDV2, the J gene TRDJ1, with D tentatively TRDD3 (6 bases). Germline matching of the DNA provided the J gene here, since TCRdb leaves it blank. Per the germline V gene, CDR1 is GEAIGNYY and CDR2 is EKD. The CDR3 runs to 16 residues. The CDR3 reads CARDTVVRGDTDKLIF. For the CDR3, the DNA is TGTGCCCGTGACACCGTAGTCCGAGGGGATACCGATAAACTCATCTTT.

This clone has only a few counts. The TCRdb protein comes from a much larger clone and disagrees with this DNA's translation at residue 12, likely due to a read error; the protein given here is derived from the DNA. The chain couples TRDV1 to TRDJ1; 7 bases map to TRDD3. The CDR3 extends over 23 amino acids. Germline assignment: CDR1 TSWWSYY and CDR2 QGS. V was pared by 0 bases and J by 0 bases, with 25 bases of the junction left unmatched. The CDR3 loop reads CALGELINCPYESGDMDTDKLIF. DNA for the CDR3: TGTGCTCTTGGGGAACTAATAAATTGCCCTTACGAATCTGGGGATATGGACACCGATAAACTCATCTTT.

Details on this clone: A far larger clone is just one base off, so this is likely a read error. This specimen includes other DNA sequences encoding the same CDR3. No call exists for the J gene, whereas the V gene is TRDV2; the D call TRDD3 from the table was never checked on the DNA. The CDR3 consists of 16 residues. Germline V CDR1 and CDR2: GEAIGNYY, EKD. The CDR3 DNA reads TGTGCCTGTGACACCGTAGGGGATACGGGCACAGCACAGCTCTTCTTT. As protein: CACDTVGDTGTAQLFF.

This clone was seen a few times. This DNA's translation and the protein TCRdb lists, from a much larger clone, do not match at residue 14, likely due to a read error; the protein shown is translated from the DNA. The chain joins TRDV1 to TRDJ1, with D perhaps assigned TRDD2 or TRDD3 (5 bases each). The J gene was missing in TCRdb and was found by matching the end of the DNA to germline. The germline V gene has CDR1 TSWWSYY and CDR2 QGS. CDR3 length: 24 amino acids. Trimming removed 1 base at V and 2 bases at J, with 38 bases between. The CDR3 DNA sequence: TGTGCTCTTGGGGAACGGTCCTTCTCAAGATCCTGGGCTGAGGCCTCACTAAAAACCGATAAACTCATCTTT. Its translation: CALGERSFSRSWAEASLKTDKLIF.

A remark on this clone: TCRdb assigns this DNA the protein of a much larger clone, which departs from its translation at residue 3; this likely reflects a read error, and the protein shown comes from translating the DNA. The rearrangement uses TRDV2 and TRDJ1, with a weak D call TRDD3 (6 bases). Assignment of the J gene here rests on matching the DNA to germline, because TCRdb gives none. The CDR3 has 20 residues. Germline V lookup: CDR1 GEAIGNYY, CDR2 EKD. This CDR3 is CARDYLQAESPGDLRHKLIF. The DNA of the CDR3 is TGTGCCCGTGACTACCTCCAAGCTGAATCTCCTGGGGATCTCAGGCATAAACTCATCTTT.

For this clone: This likely came from a read error, as a far larger clone is one base away. In the same sample, other DNA sequences code for this CDR3. V usage is TRDV1 and J usage is TRDJ1; 10 bases align to TRDD3. The J gene comes from matching the DNA to germline here; TCRdb lacks it. Trimming at V came to 8 bases and at J to 2 bases, leaving 20 bases not matched to a gene. CDR1 is TSWWSYY and CDR2 is QGS in the germline V gene. This CDR3 is 19 amino acids long. CDR3 sequence reads: CALTITHGYLLGDTDKLIF. The CDR3 DNA follows: TGTGCTCTTACCATTACTCATGGTTATTTACTGGGGGATACCGATAAACTCATCTTT.

A word on this clone: It is likely a read error: a sequence one base away is far more abundant. This sample also contains other DNA sequences that code for the same CDR3. This chain joins TRDV1 and TRDJ1, with TRDD3 matching 10 bases. The J gene comes from matching the DNA to germline here; TCRdb lacks it. Germline V gives CDR1 TSWWSYY, CDR2 QGS. The CDR3 extends over 18 amino acids. The CDR3 here is CALWCPYLLGDGTDKLIF. CDR3 coding DNA: TGTGCCCTTTGGTGTCCCTATCTACTGGGGGATGGCACCGATAAACTCATCTTT.

This clone was observed a few times. With a far larger clone one base away, a read error is the likely cause. In the same sample, other DNA sequences code for this CDR3. V gene TRDV1 combines with J gene TRDJ1; TRDD3 matches at 9 bases. Matching the DNA to germline supplied the J gene, which TCRdb does not give. With V trimmed by 1 base and J by 4 bases, 13 bases remained unmatched. CDR1 TSWWSYY and CDR2 QGS come from the germline V gene. The CDR3 length is 18 residues. The DNA of the CDR3 is TGTGCTCTTGGGGAACGATTCAAGGGGGATACTGTCGTCGATAAACTCATCTTT. Encoded protein: CALGERFKGDTVVDKLIF.

This clone has only a few counts. This DNA translates differently at residue 12 from the TCRdb protein, which is that of a much larger clone; a read error is likely, and the protein shown is the DNA's own translation. The V and J genes are TRDV2 and TRDJ1; D possibly corresponds to TRDD3 (5 bases). Here the J gene was assigned by germline matching of the DNA, as TCRdb has none. The CDR3 runs to 15 residues. The germline V gene encodes CDR1 GEAIGNYY and CDR2 EKD. The DNA of the CDR3 is TGTGCCTGTGACACCGGTGGGGCTTACACCGATAGACTCATCTTT. Encoded protein: CACDTGGAYTDRLIF.

This clone appeared a few times. With a far larger clone one base away, a read error is the likely cause. This sample also contains other DNA sequences that code for the same CDR3. Here the V gene is TRDV1, but the J gene went uncalled; the table assigns TRDD3, which was not confirmed against the DNA. Germline V gene data show CDR1 as TSWWSYY and CDR2 as QGS. There are 20 residues in the CDR3. CDR3 residues: CALGERGDSPRRRFTDKLIF. CDR3 DNA sequence: TGTGCTCTTGGGGAACGGGGCGATAGCCCTCGCCGACGTTTCACCGATAAACTCATCTTC.

This clone was picked up many times. TCRdb's listed protein matches a much larger clone and diverges from this DNA's translation at residue 5, likely through a read error; the protein shown comes from the DNA. The gene calls are TRDV2 and TRDJ1, with 7 nucleotides matching TRDD3. After removal of 7 bases from V and 1 base from J, the junction contained 17 bases not matched to a gene. The CDR3 spans 17 residues. Germline V lookup: CDR1 GEAIGNYY, CDR2 EKD. The CDR3 region has the DNA TGTGCCTGCGACCTGATGGGGGGATCTCCGGGCACCGATAAACTCATCTTT. It specifies CACDLMGGSPGTDKLIF.

As for this clone: The translation of this DNA and the TCRdb protein of a much larger clone differ at residue 8, probably owing to a read error; the protein shown here is translated from the DNA. The chain combines TRDV1 with TRDJ1, with D unresolved. The CDR3 contains 16 residues. The ends were cut back, 8 bases at V and 2 bases at J, with 21 bases in the middle. From germline, CDR1 is TSWWSYY and CDR2 QGS. CDR3 protein: CALIPPQCWRTDKLIF. The CDR3, as DNA: TGTGCTCTTATACCTCCCCAGTGCTGGAGGACCGATAAACTCATCTTT.

This clone was counted many times. The CDR3 DNA follows: TGTGCTCTTGGGGAAGAGGCCCGATCGAAACTCATCTTT. Translated: CALGEEARSKLIF. The rearrangement joins TRDV1 to TRDJ1; D is ambiguous. V lost 2 bases, J lost 8 bases, and 12 bases lay in between. This CDR3 spans 13 amino acids. Germline V lookup: CDR1 TSWWSYY, CDR2 QGS.

This clone was picked up a small number of times. TCRdb lists the protein of a much larger clone for this DNA, which differs at residue 3, so this is likely a read error; the protein given here is translated from the DNA itself. The rearrangement links TRDV2 to TRDJ1, with 9 bases matching TRDD3. The J gene was missing in TCRdb and was found by matching the end of the DNA to germline. Germline V lookup: CDR1 GEAIGNYY, CDR2 EKD. The CDR3 sequence is 15 residues long. The CDR3 protein is CARDTGGYYTDKLIF. DNA of the CDR3: TGTGCCCGTGACACCGGGGGATACTACACCGATAAACTCATCTTT.

In this sample, this clone turned up a few times. This DNA translates differently at residue 6 from the TCRdb protein, which is that of a much larger clone; a read error is likely, and the protein shown is the DNA's own translation. The chain employs TRDV2 and TRDJ1; 7 positions agree with TRDD3. The J gene comes from matching the DNA to germline here; TCRdb lacks it. CDR3 length: 18 amino acids. Germline trimming cut 1 base from V and 4 bases from J; bases unmatched to any gene: 17. Germline CDR1 is GEAIGNYY and CDR2 is EKD. The CDR3 DNA reads TGTGCCTGTGACACGGTTGGGGGAGTCAAAAAAGAAATCGATAAACTCATCTTT. Translated, it gives CACDTVGGVKKEIDKLIF.